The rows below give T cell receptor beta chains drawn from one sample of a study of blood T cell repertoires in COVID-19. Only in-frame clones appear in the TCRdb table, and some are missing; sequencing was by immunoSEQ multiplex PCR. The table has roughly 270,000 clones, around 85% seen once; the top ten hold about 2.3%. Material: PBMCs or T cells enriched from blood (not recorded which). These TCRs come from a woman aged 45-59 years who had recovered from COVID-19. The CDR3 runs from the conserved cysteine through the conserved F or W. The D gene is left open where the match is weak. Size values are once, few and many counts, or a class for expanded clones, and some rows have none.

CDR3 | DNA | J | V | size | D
CASSRQGALNTEAFF | TGTGCCAGCAGTAGACAGGGGGCCCTGAACACTGAAGCTTTCTTT | TRBJ1-1 | TRBV2 | - | TRBD1
CASSSPWRGVDSPLHF | TGTGCCAGCAGTTCCCCATGGCGGGGCGTTGATTCACCCCTCCACTTT | TRBJ1-6 | TRBV27 | - | -
CASSLGGRRIQHEQFF | TGCGCCAGCAGCTTGGGAGGGAGAAGGATTCAGCATGAGCAGTTCTTC | TRBJ2-1 | TRBV5-1 | - | -
CAWTKGGREAFF | TGTGCCTGGACCAAGGGGGGGCGCGAAGCTTTCTTT | TRBJ1-1 | TRBV30 | - | -
CASSRQGYGELFF | TGTGCCAGCAGCCGACAGGGGTACGGGGAGCTGTTTTTT | TRBJ2-2 | TRBV2 | - | TRBD1
CASSQGLDTEAFF | TGTGCCAGCAGTCAGGGGTTGGACACTGAAGCTTTCTTT | TRBJ1-1 | TRBV28 | - | -
CASSPSGQFREQYF | TGTGCCAGCAGCCCGTCCGGACAGTTCCGCGAGCAGTACTTC | TRBJ2-7 | TRBV3-1/TRBV3-2 | - | -
CASSQADRGIYF | TGTGCCAGCAGCCAAGCGGACCGAGGGATTTACTTC | TRBJ2-5 | TRBV3-1/TRBV3-2 | - | -
CASSLTTGGETQYF | TGCGCCAGCAGCTTGACCACAGGGGGAGAGACCCAGTACTTC | TRBJ2-5 | TRBV5-1 | - | TRBD1
CSVEDRRTGGSSYEQYF | TGCAGCGTTGAAGATAGGAGGACAGGGGGATCCTCCTACGAGCAGTACTTC | TRBJ2-7 | TRBV29-1 | - | TRBD1
CASSSPGVPYEQYF | TGTGCCAGCAGTTCCCCGGGGGTACCCTACGAGCAGTACTTC | TRBJ2-7 | TRBV6-5 | once | -
CASSFEEYTQYF | TGTGCCAGCAGCTTCGAGGAATATACGCAGTATTTT | TRBJ2-3 | TRBV12-3/TRBV12-4 | - | -
CASIWGQGSYGYTF | TGTGCCAGCATCTGGGGTCAGGGCAGCTATGGCTACACCTTC | TRBJ1-2 | TRBV28 | few | -
CASSLGQYTEAFF | TGTGCCAGCAGCTTAGGACAGTACACTGAAGCTTTCTTT | TRBJ1-1 | TRBV7-9 | - | -
CASSQEFGNQPQHF | TGTGCCAGCAGCCAAGAATTCGGCAATCAGCCCCAGCATTTT | TRBJ1-5 | TRBV4-2 | - | -
CASGQGSTAEAFF | TGTGCCAGCGGACAGGGAAGTACCGCTGAAGCTTTCTTT | TRBJ1-1 | TRBV19 | - | TRBD1
CASSGETDTQYF | TGCGCCAGCAGCGGGGAGACAGATACGCAGTATTTT | TRBJ2-3 | TRBV5-1 | - | -
CASRIEGTGYGYTF | TGTGCCAGCAGAATCGAAGGGACAGGGTATGGCTACACCTTC | TRBJ1-2 | TRBV5-4 | - | TRBD1
CSVGAGGGNTIYF | TGCAGCGTGGGGGCGGGAGGTGGAAACACCATATATTTT | TRBJ1-3 | TRBV29-1 | - | -
CASSRKLTSGRAGNEQFF | TGTGCCAGCAGCCGTAAGCTTACTAGCGGGAGGGCCGGCAATGAGCAGTTCTTC | TRBJ2-1 | TRBV5-4 | few | TRBD2
CASSSRTQEGTGELFF | TGTGCCAGCAGCTCTCGGACCCAGGAGGGCACCGGGGAGCTGTTTTTT | TRBJ2-2 | TRBV13 | - | -
CASSPRGGAQETQYF | TGTGCCAGCAGTCCCCGGGGCGGGGCCCAAGAGACCCAGTACTTC | TRBJ2-5 | TRBV28 | - | -
CASSLWGQGAEQPQHF | TGTGCCAGCAGTTTATGGGGCCAGGGGGCGGAACAGCCCCAGCATTTT | TRBJ1-5 | TRBV28 | - | TRBD1
CASSVSWEEGYTF | TGTGCCAGCAGCGTTTCGTGGGAGGAGGGCTACACCTTC | TRBJ1-2 | TRBV9 | - | -
CASSEVTRGGNTGELFF | TGTGCCAGCAGTGAAGTGACGCGGGGGGGGAACACCGGGGAGCTGTTTTTT | TRBJ2-2 | TRBV6-1 | - | TRBD2
CASSSRRTVSGNTIYF | TGTGCCAGCAGCTCGAGGCGGACAGTCTCTGGAAACACCATATATTTT | TRBJ1-3 | TRBV7-7 | - | -
CASSLQGDQPQHF | TGTGCCAGCAGCCTACAGGGGGATCAGCCCCAGCATTTT | TRBJ1-5 | TRBV3-1/TRBV3-2 | - | TRBD1
CASSVTLAGADTQYF | TGTGCCAGCAGCGTAACCCTAGCGGGGGCAGATACGCAGTATTTT | TRBJ2-3 | TRBV9 | - | TRBD2
CASTPGVHNSPLHF | TGTGCCAGCACCCCCGGGGTACATAATTCACCCCTCCACTTT | TRBJ1-6 | TRBV28 | few | -
CASSQYQGATFPQHF | TGTGCCAGCAGCCAATATCAGGGGGCCACTTTCCCCCAGCATTTT | TRBJ1-5 | TRBV3-1/TRBV3-2 | - | TRBD1
CASRLGGVSPLHF | TGTGCCAGTAGACTGGGCGGGGTGTCACCCCTCCACTTT | TRBJ1-6 | TRBV19 | once | -
CASSLLRQGNYEQYF | TGTGCCAGCAGTTTGCTTCGGCAGGGGAACTACGAGCAGTACTTC | TRBJ2-7 | TRBV27 | - | -
CASSQGLTSGSETQYF | TGTGCCAGCAGCCAAGGTTTGACTAGCGGGAGTGAGACCCAGTACTTC | TRBJ2-5 | TRBV4-2 | once | TRBD2
CASSQVRGSEAFF | TGTGCCAGCAGCCAAGTACGGGGTTCTGAAGCTTTCTTT | TRBJ1-1 | TRBV14 | - | -
CASRTGTGVLPEQFF | TGCGCCAGCAGAACCGGGACAGGGGTATTGCCTGAGCAGTTCTTC | TRBJ2-1 | TRBV10-2 | - | TRBD1
CASSILSGANVLTF | TGTGCCAGTAGTATTCTCTCTGGGGCCAACGTCCTGACTTTC | TRBJ2-6 | TRBV19 | - | -
CASSLGDSTKAFF | TGTGCCAGCAGTTTAGGGGACAGTACAAAGGCTTTCTTT | TRBJ1-1 | TRBV27 | - | TRBD1
CASGLGTRTGSYGYTF | TGTGCTAGTGGTTTGGGTACTAGGACAGGGTCTTATGGCTACACCTTC | TRBJ1-2 | TRBV12-5 | - | TRBD1
CASSASGTANTGELFF | TGTGCCAGCAGCGCCTCCGGGACAGCGAACACCGGGGAGCTGTTTTTT | TRBJ2-2 | TRBV5-4 | - | TRBD1
CASRISLARVDEQYF | TGTGCCAGCAGGATCAGTCTAGCCCGAGTTGACGAGCAGTACTTC | TRBJ2-7 | TRBV27 | - | -
CASREGAREQFF | TGTGCCAGTAGAGAGGGGGCTCGGGAGCAGTTCTTC | TRBJ2-1 | TRBV19 | - | TRBD1